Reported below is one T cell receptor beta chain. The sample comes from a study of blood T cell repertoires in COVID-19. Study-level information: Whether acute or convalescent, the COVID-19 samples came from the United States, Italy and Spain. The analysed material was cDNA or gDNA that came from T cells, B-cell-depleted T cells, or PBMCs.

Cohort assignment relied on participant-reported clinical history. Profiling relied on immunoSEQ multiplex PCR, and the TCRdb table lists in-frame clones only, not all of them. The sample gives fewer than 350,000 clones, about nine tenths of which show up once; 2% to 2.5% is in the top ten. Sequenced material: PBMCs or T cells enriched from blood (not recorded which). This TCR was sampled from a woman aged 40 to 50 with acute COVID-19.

The CDR3 region is CASSSHRTSGSSDTQYF. CDR3 bases: TGTGCCAGCAGCTCCCACCGGACTAGCGGGAGTTCAGATACGCAGTATTTT. The chain employs TRBV5-4 and TRBJ2-3; TRBD2 agrees at 13 bases. CDR3 length: 17 residues. J gave up 4 bases and V 3 bases, and 8 bases lay outside the gene matches. Per the germline V gene, CDR1 is SGHNT and CDR2 is YYREEE (reference sequence).